This TCR beta chain was sequenced during a study of preoperative IRX-2 immunotherapy in early breast cancer. Deletions cut 0 bases from V and 5 bases from J, with 13 bases between. Germline CDR1 and CDR2: KGHSH and LQKENI. The CDR3 consists of 15 residues. The treatment here: preoperative locoregional IRX-2 cytokine immunotherapy. This phase Ib study tested locoregional IRX-2 cytokine immunotherapy given before surgery. The protocol was immunoSEQ multiplex PCR, while the TCRdb copy is restricted to in-frame clones and leaves out a portion. Counted here are roughly 26,000 clones, 80% to 90% occurring once; the ten biggest clones make up over 25%.

The material sequenced was tumor tissue, taken after IRX-2 immunotherapy. The genes are TRBV18 and TRBJ1-1; TRBD1 is a possible D gene (6 bases). The receptor was derived from a human donor with breast cancer. CDR3 sequence: CASSPPPAGETEAFF. In nucleotides, the CDR3 is TGTGCCAGCTCACCACCGCCAGCAGGGGAAACTGAAGCTTTCTTT.